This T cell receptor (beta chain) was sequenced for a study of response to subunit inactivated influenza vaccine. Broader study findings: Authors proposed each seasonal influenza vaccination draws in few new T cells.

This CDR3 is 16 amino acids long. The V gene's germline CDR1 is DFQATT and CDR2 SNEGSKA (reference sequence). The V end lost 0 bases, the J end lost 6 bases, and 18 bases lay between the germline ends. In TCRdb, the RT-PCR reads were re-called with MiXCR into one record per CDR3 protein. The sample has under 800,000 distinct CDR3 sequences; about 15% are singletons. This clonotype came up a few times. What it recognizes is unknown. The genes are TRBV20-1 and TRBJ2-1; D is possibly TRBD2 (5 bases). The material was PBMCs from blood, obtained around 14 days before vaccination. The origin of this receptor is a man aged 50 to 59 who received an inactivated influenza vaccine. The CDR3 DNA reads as TGCAGTGCTAGAGATCTTAGGACTCCAAAAGCCAATGAGCAGTTCTTC. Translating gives CSARDLRTPKANEQFF.